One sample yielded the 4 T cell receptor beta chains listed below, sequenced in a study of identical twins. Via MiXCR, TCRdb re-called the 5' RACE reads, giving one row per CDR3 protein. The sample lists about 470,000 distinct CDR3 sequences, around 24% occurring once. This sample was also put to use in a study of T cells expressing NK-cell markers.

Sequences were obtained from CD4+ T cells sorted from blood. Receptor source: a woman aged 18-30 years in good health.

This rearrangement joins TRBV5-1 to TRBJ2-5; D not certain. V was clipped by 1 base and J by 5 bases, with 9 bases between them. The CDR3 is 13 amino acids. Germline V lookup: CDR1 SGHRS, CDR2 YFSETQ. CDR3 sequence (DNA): TGCGCCAGCAGCTTGCTGGGCCCCGAGACCCAGTACTTC. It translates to CASSLLGPETQYF.

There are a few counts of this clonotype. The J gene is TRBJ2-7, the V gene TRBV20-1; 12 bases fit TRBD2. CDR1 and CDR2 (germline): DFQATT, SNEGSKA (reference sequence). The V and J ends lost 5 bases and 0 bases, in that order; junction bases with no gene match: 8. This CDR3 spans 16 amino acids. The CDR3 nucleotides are TGCAGTGCTCGACTAGCGGGGGCCTCGAGCTCCTACGAGCAGTACTTC. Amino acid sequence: CSARLAGASSSYEQYF.

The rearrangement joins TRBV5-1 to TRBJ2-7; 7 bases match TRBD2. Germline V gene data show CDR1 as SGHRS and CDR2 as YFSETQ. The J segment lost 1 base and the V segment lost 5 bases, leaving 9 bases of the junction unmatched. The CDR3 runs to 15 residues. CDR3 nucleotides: TGCGCCAGCAGGTTCTCGGACGGGGGGTCCTACGAGCAGTACTTC. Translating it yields CASRFSDGGSYEQYF. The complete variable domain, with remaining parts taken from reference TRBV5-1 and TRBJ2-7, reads KAGVTQTPRYLIKTRGQQVTLSCSPISGHRSVSWYQQTPGQGLQFLFEYFSETQRNKGNFPGRFSGRQFSNSRSEMNVSTLELGDSALYLCASRFSDGGSYEQYFGPGTRLTVT.

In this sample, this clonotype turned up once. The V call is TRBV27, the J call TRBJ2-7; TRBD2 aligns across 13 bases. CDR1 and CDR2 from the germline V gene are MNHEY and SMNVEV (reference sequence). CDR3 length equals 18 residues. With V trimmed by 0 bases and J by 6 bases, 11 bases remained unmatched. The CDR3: CASSLSTPRLAGGPEQYF. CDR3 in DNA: TGTGCCAGCAGTTTATCGACCCCACGACTAGCGGGAGGTCCCGAGCAGTACTTC.